The next 27 T cell receptor beta chains were all read from a single sample in a study of T-cell memory formation after mild COVID-19 (dated by TCRdb to about 2021). Library preparation used 5' RACE. This sample was sequenced with an Illumina NovaSeq 6000. The public sequencing data were trimmed at Q25 with fastp and processed into clonotypes with MiXCR by TCRdb, which kept only in-frame beta chains. Rows are combined by CDR3 protein, so each entry shows the most common genes and DNA. The sample has 160,000 or so distinct CDR3 sequences on record, around 30% of them singletons. The ten largest account for approximately 12% of the sample. The material sequenced was PBMCs or a T cell subset sorted from them (not recorded which). The receptor source for this set is an adult woman who had mild COVID-19 (a few samples of this study predate the infection). The sample titles of this study are shuffled in the database, so cell type and time point are left out; the donor was told from shared clones.

This clonotype came up a few times. The chain carries TRBV7-6 and TRBJ2-7; TRBD2 agrees at 10 bases. The germline gives CDR1 SGHVS, CDR2 FNYEAQ. Trimming took 5 bases from V and 6 from J; bases not matched to a gene: 7. This CDR3 has 14 residues. CDR3 amino acids: CASSTLAGVGEQYF. The CDR3 nucleotides read TGTGCCAGCAGCACGCTAGCGGGAGTAGGCGAGCAGTACTTC.

The V and J genes are TRBV6-2 or TRBV6-3 and TRBJ2-4, with 8 bases matching TRBD1. The CDR3 is 16 residues long. In germline, CDR1 is MNHEY, CDR2 SVGEGT. V was pared by 0 bases and J by 5 bases, with 6 bases of the junction left unmatched. Here the CDR3 DNA reads TGTGCCAGCAGTTACTCCCGAACAGGGGGAGAAAACATTCAGTACTTC. Its protein is CASSYSRTGGENIQYF.

The genes are TRBV4-2 and TRBJ1-1; maybe TRBD1 (5 bases). This CDR3 is built from 17 residues. The germline gives CDR1 LGHNA, CDR2 YNFKEQ. Trimming cost V 1 base and J 0 bases, with 15 bases left between them. The CDR3 DNA is TGTGCCAGCAGCCAAGTGGGTGGCCAGACAGTGAACACTGAAGCTTTCTTT. Residues: CASSQVGGQTVNTEAFF.

This chain joins TRBV19 and TRBJ1-6, with TRBD1 identical over 8 bases. V gave up 10 bases and J gave up 9 bases; unmatched junction bases: 11. The germline CDR1 and CDR2 sequences are LNHDA and SQIVND (reference sequence). The CDR3 length is 14 residues. The CDR3 region is CATRSGQDSSPLHF. Here the CDR3 DNA reads TGTGCCACCCGATCGGGACAGGACAGTTCACCCCTCCACTTT.

The J gene is TRBJ2-7, the V gene TRBV7-9; the D gene could be TRBD1 or TRBD2 (7 bases each). Germline V gene sequence: CDR1 SEHNR, CDR2 FQNEAQ (reference sequence). The germline V and J ends were trimmed by 5 bases and 2 bases, with 19 bases remaining between them. This CDR3 contains 16 residues. The CDR3 spells CASSPARGRAPYEQYF. CDR3 DNA sequence: TGTGCCAGCAGCCCAGCCAGGGGGAGGGCCCCCTACGAGCAGTACTTC.

This clonotype was counted once. The chain employs TRBV5-1 and TRBJ2-5, with D perhaps TRBD1 (6 bases). V was shortened by 4 bases and J by 1 base, with 11 bases between the two germline ends. Germline-derived CDR1 and CDR2 are SGHRS and YFSETQ. This CDR3 is built from 14 residues. This CDR3 reads CASSLGTIQETQYF. CDR3 DNA sequence: TGCGCCAGCAGCCTCGGGACAATCCAAGAGACCCAGTACTTC.

The rearrangement joins TRBV7-8 to TRBJ1-1; TRBD1 might be the D (5 bases). The germline V and J ends were trimmed by 2 bases and 0 bases, with 13 bases remaining between them. CDR3 length: 16 residues. Germline lookup yields CDR1 SGHVS and CDR2 FQNEAQ. The DNA for the CDR3 is TGTGCCAGCAGCTTAACCTGGGGGACGATGAACACTGAAGCTTTCTTT. It specifies CASSLTWGTMNTEAFF.

This rearrangement joins TRBV30 to TRBJ2-7; D may be TRBD2 (6 bases). Trimming removed 6 bases from V and 2 bases from J, with 20 bases in between. The CDR3 is made up of 15 amino acids. The germline V gene has CDR1 GTSNPN and CDR2 SVGIG (reference sequence). In DNA form, the CDR3 reads TGTGCCTGTCACACGCCCATGGGGGGTCCCTACGAGCAGTACTTC. This translates into CACHTPMGGPYEQYF.

The rearrangement uses TRBV9 and TRBJ2-3; 9 nucleotides align to TRBD1. Germline V CDR1 and CDR2: SGDLS, YYNGEE. The junction had 9 bases not matched to a gene; V was cut back by 4 bases and J by 0 bases. This CDR3 region has 17 residues. The CDR3 region is CASSPGTGPPSTDTQYF. The CDR3 DNA follows: TGTGCCAGCAGCCCCGGGACAGGGCCACCTAGCACAGATACGCAGTATTTT.

This clonotype was seen a handful of times. V usage is TRBV12-3 or TRBV12-4 and J usage is TRBJ2-3; TRBD2 matches at 13 bases. The CDR3 sequence is 16 residues long. Trimming cost V 4 bases and J 1 base; bases outside gene matches: 2. The CDR3 loop is CASSSGLAGGTDTQYF. In DNA, the CDR3 is TGTGCCAGCAGTTCAGGACTAGCGGGGGGCACAGATACGCAGTATTTT.

In this sample, this clonotype turned up a few times. This sequence joins TRBV4-2 and TRBJ1-3, with D possibly matching TRBD1 (6 bases). CDR3 length: 18 residues. Germline values: CDR1 LGHNA, CDR2 YNFKEQ. Trimming shortened V by 6 bases and J by 0 bases, and 21 bases separated the two germline ends. CDR3 sequence reads: CASRKDSQGVVSGNTIYF. CDR3 nucleotides: TGTGCCAGCAGGAAAGACTCACAGGGAGTTGTCTCTGGAAACACCATATATTTT.

This chain links TRBV27 with TRBJ2-7; D not certain. This CDR3 has 14 residues. Germline V gives CDR1 MNHEY, CDR2 SMNVEV (reference sequence). The V end lost 3 bases, the J end lost 3 bases, and 12 bases lay between the germline ends. CDR3 sequence: CASSLGLSLYEQYF. In DNA, the CDR3 is TGTGCCAGCAGTTTGGGGTTGTCCCTCTACGAGCAGTACTTC.

In its sample, this clonotype was seen a few times. The chain has TRBV5-1 and TRBJ2-1; TRBD2 matches 10 bases. This CDR3 has 16 residues. With 0 bases clipped from V and 4 bases from J, the junction kept 4 bases outside the gene matches. Looked up from germline, CDR1 is SGHRS and CDR2 is YFSETQ. CDR3 DNA sequence: TGCGCCAGCAGCTTGGCTCCTAGCGGGGGATACAATGAGCAGTTCTTC. This codes for CASSLAPSGGYNEQFF.

In the case of this clonotype: Its ends do not fully match the called genes, so a read error is possible. V gene TRBV7-2 combines with J gene TRBJ2-5, with no clear D. The CDR3 is made up of 14 amino acids. Germline V CDR1 and CDR2: SGHTA, FQGNSA. CDR3 sequence: CAGSRIVYQETQYF. For the CDR3, the DNA is TGTGCCGGCAGCCGAATAGTTTACCAAGAGACCCAGTACTTC.

This clonotype was observed a handful of times. V usage is TRBV6-2 or TRBV6-3 and J usage is TRBJ2-5, with 9 bases that match TRBD2. V was clipped by 0 bases and J by 2 bases; unmatched bases: 4. Germline assignment: CDR1 MNHEY and CDR2 SVGEGT. This CDR3 contains 16 residues. The CDR3 coding sequence is TGTGCCAGCAGTTACTCTGGCGGGAGGGGTCAAGAGACCCAGTACTTC. It translates to CASSYSGGRGQETQYF.

In this sample, this clonotype turned up a few times. The genes are TRBV12-3 or TRBV12-4 and TRBJ2-6; D gene ambiguous. The V end was cut by 7 bases, the J end by 0 bases, with 10 bases between. The CDR3 has 15 amino acids. The CDR3, as DNA: TGTGCCAGCACCCTCGGAATCTCTGGGGCCAACGTCCTGACTTTC. The encoded protein is CASTLGISGANVLTF.

V is TRBV7-8 and J is TRBJ2-5; 8 nucleotides align to TRBD2. This CDR3 has 17 amino acids. V dropped 8 bases and J dropped 4; count of bases not matched to a gene: 18. Germline V gives CDR1 SGHVS, CDR2 FQNEAQ. CDR3: CASSSDGGGQRRETQYF. The CDR3 DNA reads as TGTGCCAGCTCCTCCGACGGGGGGGGGCAGCGGAGAGAGACCCAGTACTTC. Supplemented by reference TRBV7-8 and TRBJ2-5, the full variable domain reads GAGVSQSPRYKVAKRGQDVALRCDPISGHVSLFWYQQALGQGPEFLTYFQNEAQLDKSGLPSDRFFAERPEGSVSTLKIQRTQQEDSAVYLCASSSDGGGQRRETQYFGPGTRLLVL.

The J gene is TRBJ1-5, the V gene TRBV24-1; possible D gene TRBD1, 6 bases. This CDR3 has 16 residues. Germline CDR1 and CDR2: KGHDR and SFDVKD. V was pared by 3 bases and J by 0 bases, with 11 bases between. The CDR3 DNA sequence: TGTGCCACCAGTGATGTCAAGGGGGGTAGCAATCAGCCCCAGCATTTT. The encoded protein is CATSDVKGGSNQPQHF.

This clonotype came up a few times. The V call is TRBV12-3 or TRBV12-4, the J call TRBJ2-1, with 8 bases lining up with TRBD2. Trimming cost V 5 bases and J 5 bases; bases outside gene matches: 11. This CDR3 spans 16 amino acids. The CDR3 protein is CASSHSGTRINNEQFF. The DNA for the CDR3 is TGTGCCAGCAGTCACTCCGGGACTAGGATAAACAATGAGCAGTTCTTC.

CDR3 residues: CAISESLVGDGAYEQYF. The CDR3 region has the DNA TGTGCCATCAGTGAGTCGTTGGTGGGAGACGGAGCCTACGAGCAGTACTTC. The chain couples TRBV10-3 to TRBJ2-7; TRBD2 might be the D (5 bases). CDR1 is ENHRY, CDR2 SYGVKD, per germline. V lost 0 bases to trimming and J lost 2 bases, with 17 bases between them. The CDR3 runs to 17 residues.

The chain links TRBV2 to TRBJ2-2; possibly TRBD1 for D (6 bases). Germline CDR1 reads SNHLY; CDR2 reads FYNNEI. The CDR3 length is 13 residues. Trimming took off 6 bases at V and 6 bases at J, with 11 bases between the two ends. CDR3 in amino acids: CASRVRTAGELFF. In DNA, the CDR3 is TGTGCCAGCAGGGTGAGGACAGCCGGGGAGCTGTTTTTT.

This clonotype was seen more than once but under ten times. CDR3 protein: CASSLWGSNEKLFF. CDR3 sequence (DNA): TGTGCCAGCAGTCTATGGGGATCTAATGAAAAACTGTTTTTT. The chain uses TRBV12-3 or TRBV12-4 and TRBJ1-4; no clear D. CDR3 size: 14 residues. V lost 5 bases to trimming and J lost 3 bases, with 10 bases between them.

This clonotype was seen more than once but under ten times. The rearrangement joins TRBV6-5 to TRBJ2-3; TRBD2 matches 7 bases. Trimming removed 8 bases from V and 3 bases from J; junction bases left unmatched: 8. Germline CDR1 MNHEY, CDR2 SVGAGI. The CDR3 spans 14 residues. The CDR3 DNA is TGTGCCAGCCGGGGGGAGGGATTAACAGATACGCAGTATTTT. This encodes CASRGEGLTDTQYF.

This clonotype was counted ten times or more. This chain connects TRBV5-1 to TRBJ2-1, with 8 bases aligning to TRBD1. This CDR3 comprises 13 residues. The V gene end was trimmed by 0 bases and the J gene end by 7 bases; junction bases not matched to a gene: 0. Germline V gene lookup returns CDR1 SGHRS and CDR2 YFSETQ. The CDR3 protein is CASSLGQGNEQFF. DNA for the CDR3: TGCGCCAGCAGCTTGGGACAGGGGAATGAGCAGTTCTTC.

The rearrangement uses TRBV7-9 and TRBJ1-1; D not resolved. Trimming removed 0 bases at V and 3 bases at J, with 11 bases between. CDR3 length equals 15 residues. CDR1 is SEHNR, CDR2 FQNEAQ, per germline (reference sequence). The chain's CDR3 is CASSLAPTADTEAFF. CDR3 nucleotide sequence: TGTGCCAGCAGCTTAGCGCCCACGGCAGACACTGAAGCTTTCTTT.

This clonotype appeared a few times. V gene TRBV10-3 combines with J gene TRBJ2-4; 9 nucleotides line up with TRBD1. Per the germline V gene, CDR1 is ENHRY and CDR2 is SYGVKD. V lost 2 bases, J lost 1 base, and 3 bases stayed unmatched. The CDR3 contains 16 residues. The CDR3 coding sequence is TGTGCCATCAGTGAGGGGACAGGGTTGGCCAAAAACATTCAGTACTTC. It is translated as CAISEGTGLAKNIQYF.

The V gene is TRBV20-1, the J gene TRBJ2-2; no reliable D call. Trimming removed 7 bases at V and 0 bases at J, with 9 bases between. Germline assignment: CDR1 DFQATT and CDR2 SNEGSKA (reference sequence). There are 13 residues in the CDR3. CDR3 loop: CSGMDPNTGELFF. CDR3 nucleotides: TGCAGTGGCATGGACCCGAACACCGGGGAGCTGTTTTTT.